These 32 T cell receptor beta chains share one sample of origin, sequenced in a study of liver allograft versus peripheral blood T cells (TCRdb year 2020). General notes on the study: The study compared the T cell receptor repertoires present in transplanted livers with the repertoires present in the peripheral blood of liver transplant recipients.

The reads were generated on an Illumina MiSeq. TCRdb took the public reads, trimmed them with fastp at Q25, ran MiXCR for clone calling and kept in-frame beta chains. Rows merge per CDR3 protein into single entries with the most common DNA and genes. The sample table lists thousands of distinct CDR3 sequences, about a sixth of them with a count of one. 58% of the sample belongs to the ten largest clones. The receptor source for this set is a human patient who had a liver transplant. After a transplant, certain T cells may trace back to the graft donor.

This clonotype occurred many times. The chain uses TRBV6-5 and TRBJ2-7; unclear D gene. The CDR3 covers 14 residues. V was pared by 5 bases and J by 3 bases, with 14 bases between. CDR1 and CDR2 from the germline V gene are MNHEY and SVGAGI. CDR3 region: CASSPAEGIYEQYF. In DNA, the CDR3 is TGTGCCAGCAGTCCGGCAGAAGGGATCTACGAGCAGTACTTC.

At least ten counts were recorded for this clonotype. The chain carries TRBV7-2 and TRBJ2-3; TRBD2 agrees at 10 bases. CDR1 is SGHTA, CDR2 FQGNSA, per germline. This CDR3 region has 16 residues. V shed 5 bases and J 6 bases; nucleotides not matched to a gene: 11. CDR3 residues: CASSLLSGLAWDTQYF. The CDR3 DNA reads TGTGCCAGCAGCCTACTGTCGGGACTAGCGTGGGATACGCAGTATTTT.

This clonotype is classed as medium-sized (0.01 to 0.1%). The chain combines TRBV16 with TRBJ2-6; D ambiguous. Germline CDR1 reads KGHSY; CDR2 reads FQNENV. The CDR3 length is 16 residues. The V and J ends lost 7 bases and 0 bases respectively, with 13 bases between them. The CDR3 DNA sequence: TGTGCCAGCATTAAAGGACCGCACTCTGGGGCCAACGTCCTGACTTTC. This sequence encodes CASIKGPHSGANVLTF.

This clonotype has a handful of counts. CDR3 in amino acids: CASSLSTGVNTEAFF. In DNA, the CDR3 is TGTGCCAGCAGCCTTAGCACGGGCGTGAACACTGAAGCTTTCTTT. This sequence joins TRBV7-9 and TRBJ1-1, with D unclear. CDR3 size: 15 residues. CDR1 and CDR2 from the germline V gene are SEHNR and FQNEAQ (reference sequence). V was trimmed by 5 bases and J by 0 bases, leaving 13 bases between them.

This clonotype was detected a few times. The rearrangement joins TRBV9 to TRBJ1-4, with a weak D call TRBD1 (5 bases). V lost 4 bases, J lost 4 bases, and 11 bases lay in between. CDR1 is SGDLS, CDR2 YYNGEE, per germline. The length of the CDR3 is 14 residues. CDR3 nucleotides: TGTGCCAGCAGCCCGGGACGCCTTAATGAAAAACTGTTTTTT. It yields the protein CASSPGRLNEKLFF. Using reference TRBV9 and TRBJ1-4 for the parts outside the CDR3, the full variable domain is DSGVTQTPKHLITATGQRVTLRCSPRSGDLSVYWYQQSLDQGLQFLIQYYNGEERAKGNILERFSAQQFPDLHSELNLSSLELGDSALYFCASSPGRLNEKLFFGSGTQLSVL.

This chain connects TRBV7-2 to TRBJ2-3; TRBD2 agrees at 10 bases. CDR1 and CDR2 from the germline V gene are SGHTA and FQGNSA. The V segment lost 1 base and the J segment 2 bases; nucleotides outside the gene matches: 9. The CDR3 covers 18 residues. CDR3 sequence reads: CASSLVPLAGVTTDTQYF. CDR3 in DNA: TGTGCCAGCAGCTTAGTCCCTCTAGCGGGGGTGACCACAGATACGCAGTATTTT.

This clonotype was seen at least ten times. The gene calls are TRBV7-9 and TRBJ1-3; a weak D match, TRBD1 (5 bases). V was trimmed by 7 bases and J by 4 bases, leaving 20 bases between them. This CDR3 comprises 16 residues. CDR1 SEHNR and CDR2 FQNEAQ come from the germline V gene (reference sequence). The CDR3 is CASTSRGSSSGNTIYF. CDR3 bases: TGTGCCAGCACCTCCCGGGGCTCGTCCTCAGGAAACACCATATATTTT.

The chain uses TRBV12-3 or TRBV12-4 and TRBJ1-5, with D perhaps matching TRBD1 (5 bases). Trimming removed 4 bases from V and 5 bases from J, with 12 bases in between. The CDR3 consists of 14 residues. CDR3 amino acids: CASSSDSSDQPQHF. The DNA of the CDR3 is TGTGCCAGCAGTTCCGACAGTTCGGATCAGCCCCAGCATTTT.

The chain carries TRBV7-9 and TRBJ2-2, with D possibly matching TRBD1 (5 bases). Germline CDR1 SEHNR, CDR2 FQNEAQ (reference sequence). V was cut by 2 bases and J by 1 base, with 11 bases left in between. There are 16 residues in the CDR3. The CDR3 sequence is CASSLRGTGNTGELFF. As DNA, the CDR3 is TGTGCCAGCAGCTTAAGGGGCACGGGGAACACCGGGGAGCTGTTTTTT.

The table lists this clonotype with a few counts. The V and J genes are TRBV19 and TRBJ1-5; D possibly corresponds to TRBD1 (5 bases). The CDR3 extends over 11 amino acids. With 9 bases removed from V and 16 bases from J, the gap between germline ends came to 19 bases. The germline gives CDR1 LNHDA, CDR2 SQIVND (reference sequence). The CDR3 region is CARTGTPPVHF. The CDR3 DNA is TGTGCCAGAACCGGGACCCCGCCGGTACATTTT. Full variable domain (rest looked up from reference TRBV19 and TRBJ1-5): DGGITQSPKYLFRKEGQNVTLSCEQNLNHDAMYWYRQDPGQGLRLIYYSQIVNDFQKGDIAEGYSVSREKKESFPLTVTSAQKNPTAFYLCARTGTPPVHFGDGTRLSIL.

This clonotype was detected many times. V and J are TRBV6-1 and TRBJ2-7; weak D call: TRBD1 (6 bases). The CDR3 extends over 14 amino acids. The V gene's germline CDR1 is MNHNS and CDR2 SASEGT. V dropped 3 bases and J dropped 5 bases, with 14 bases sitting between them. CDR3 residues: CASSDVGGRDEQYF. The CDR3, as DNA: TGTGCCAGCAGTGATGTAGGGGGTCGGGACGAGCAGTACTTC.

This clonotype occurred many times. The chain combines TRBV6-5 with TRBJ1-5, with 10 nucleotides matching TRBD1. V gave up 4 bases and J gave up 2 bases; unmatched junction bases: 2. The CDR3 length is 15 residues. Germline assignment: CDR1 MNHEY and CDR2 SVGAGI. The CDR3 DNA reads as TGTGCCAGCAGTTCCGGGACAGGGGGCAATCAGCCCCAGCATTTT. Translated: CASSSGTGGNQPQHF.

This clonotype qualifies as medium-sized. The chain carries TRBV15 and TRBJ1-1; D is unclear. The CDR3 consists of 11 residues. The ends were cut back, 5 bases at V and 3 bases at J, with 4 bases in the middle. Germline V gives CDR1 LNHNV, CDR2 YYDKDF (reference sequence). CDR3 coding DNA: TGTGCCACCAGCGGGTACACTGAAGCTTTCTTT. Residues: CATSGYTEAFF.

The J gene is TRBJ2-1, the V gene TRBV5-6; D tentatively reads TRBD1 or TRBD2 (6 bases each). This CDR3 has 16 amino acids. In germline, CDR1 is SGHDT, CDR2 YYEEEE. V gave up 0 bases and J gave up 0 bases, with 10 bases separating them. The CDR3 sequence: CASSLGGAYSYNEQFF. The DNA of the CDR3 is TGTGCCAGCAGCTTGGGGGGGGCTTACTCCTACAATGAGCAGTTCTTC. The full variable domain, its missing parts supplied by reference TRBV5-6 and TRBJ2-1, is DAGVTQSPTHLIKTRGQQVTLRCSPKSGHDTVSWYQQALGQGPQFIFQYYEEEERQRGNFPDRFSGHQFPNYSSELNVNALLLGDSALYLCASSLGGAYSYNEQFFGPGTRLTVL.

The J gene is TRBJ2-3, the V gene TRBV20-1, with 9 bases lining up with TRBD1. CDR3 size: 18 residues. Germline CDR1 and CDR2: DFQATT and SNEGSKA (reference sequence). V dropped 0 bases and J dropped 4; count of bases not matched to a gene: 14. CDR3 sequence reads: CSARDRGFGQGTADTQYF. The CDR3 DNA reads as TGCAGTGCTAGAGATAGGGGATTCGGACAGGGGACTGCAGATACGCAGTATTTT.

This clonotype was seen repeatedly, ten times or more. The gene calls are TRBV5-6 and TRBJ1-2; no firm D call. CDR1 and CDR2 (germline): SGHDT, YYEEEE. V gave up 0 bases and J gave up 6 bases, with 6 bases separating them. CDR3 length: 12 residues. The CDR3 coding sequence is TGTGCCAGCAGCTTGGGCAAGGATGGCTACACCTTC. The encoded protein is CASSLGKDGYTF. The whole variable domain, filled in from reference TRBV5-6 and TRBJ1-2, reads DAGVTQSPTHLIKTRGQQVTLRCSPKSGHDTVSWYQQALGQGPQFIFQYYEEEERQRGNFPDRFSGHQFPNYSSELNVNALLLGDSALYLCASSLGKDGYTFGSGTRLTVV.

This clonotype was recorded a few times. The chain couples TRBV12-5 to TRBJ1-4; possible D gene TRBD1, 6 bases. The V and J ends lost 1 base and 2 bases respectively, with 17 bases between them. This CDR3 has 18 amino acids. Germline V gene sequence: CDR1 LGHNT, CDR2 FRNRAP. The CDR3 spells CASGLDQLYRDTNEKLFF. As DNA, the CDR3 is TGTGCTAGTGGTTTGGACCAACTCTACAGGGATACTAATGAAAAACTGTTTTTT. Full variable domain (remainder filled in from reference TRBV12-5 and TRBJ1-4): DARVTQTPRHKVTEMGQEVTMRCQPILGHNTVFWYRQTMMQGLELLAYFRNRAPLDDSGMPKDRFSAEMPDATLATLKIQPSEPRDSAVYFCASGLDQLYRDTNEKLFFGSGTQLSVL.

The chain's CDR3 is CSARGSGGRDEQFF. The CDR3, as DNA: TGCAGTGCTAGGGGCAGCGGGGGTAGGGATGAGCAGTTCTTC. The J gene is TRBJ2-1, the V gene TRBV20-1; 8 bases align to TRBD2. The trim removed 3 bases at V and 8 bases at J, leaving 9 bases unmatched. Per the germline V gene, CDR1 is DFQATT and CDR2 is SNEGSKA (reference sequence). The CDR3 is 14 residues long.

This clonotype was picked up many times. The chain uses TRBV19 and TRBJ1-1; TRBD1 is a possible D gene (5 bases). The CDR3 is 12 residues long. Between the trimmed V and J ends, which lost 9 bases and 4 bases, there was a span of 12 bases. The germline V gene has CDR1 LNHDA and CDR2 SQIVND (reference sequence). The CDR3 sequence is CASLTAGTEAFF. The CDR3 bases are TGTGCCAGCCTGACAGCAGGCACTGAAGCTTTCTTT.

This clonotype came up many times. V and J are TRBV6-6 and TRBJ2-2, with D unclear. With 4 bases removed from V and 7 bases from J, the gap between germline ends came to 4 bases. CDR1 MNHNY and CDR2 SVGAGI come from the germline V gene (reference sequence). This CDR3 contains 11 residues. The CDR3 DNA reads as TGTGCCAGCAGTTCGGTCGGGGAGCTGTTTTTT. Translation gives CASSSVGELFF.

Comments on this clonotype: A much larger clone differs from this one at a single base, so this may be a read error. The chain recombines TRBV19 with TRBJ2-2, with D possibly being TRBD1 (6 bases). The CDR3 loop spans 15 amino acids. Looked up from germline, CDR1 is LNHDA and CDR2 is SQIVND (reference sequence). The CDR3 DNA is TGTGCCAGTAGTATCAAGGGGGTGGGCACCGGGGTGCTGTTTTTT. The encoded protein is CASSIKGVGTGVLFF.

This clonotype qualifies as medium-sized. DNA of the CDR3: TGTGCCAGCAGTTACGGAGTTGAAGCTTTCTTT. Encoded protein: CASSYGVEAFF. The chain couples TRBV6-5 to TRBJ1-1; D is ambiguous. Germline lookup yields CDR1 MNHEY and CDR2 SVGAGI. There are 11 residues in the CDR3. Deletions cut 2 bases from V and 7 bases from J, with 5 bases between.

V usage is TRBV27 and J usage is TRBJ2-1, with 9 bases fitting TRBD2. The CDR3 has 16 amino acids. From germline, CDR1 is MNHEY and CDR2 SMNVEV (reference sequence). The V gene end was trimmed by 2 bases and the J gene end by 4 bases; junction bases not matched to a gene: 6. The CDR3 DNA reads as TGTGCCAGCAGTTTAGTTAGCGGGGGTCGATACAATGAGCAGTTCTTC. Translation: CASSLVSGGRYNEQFF.

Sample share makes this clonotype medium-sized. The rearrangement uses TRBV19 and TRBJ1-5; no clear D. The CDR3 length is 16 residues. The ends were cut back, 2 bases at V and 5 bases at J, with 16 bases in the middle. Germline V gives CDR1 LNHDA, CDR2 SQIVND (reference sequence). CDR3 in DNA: TGTGCCAGTAGTATAAACGCGGAAATGGGCCATCAGCCCCAGCATTTT. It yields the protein CASSINAEMGHQPQHF.

The CDR3 spells CATWTGSGYTF. In DNA form, the CDR3 reads TGTGCCACCTGGACAGGGAGCGGCTACACCTTC. This sequence joins TRBV27 and TRBJ1-2, with 8 bases matching TRBD1. The CDR3 extends over 11 amino acids. Germline V gives CDR1 MNHEY, CDR2 SMNVEV (reference sequence). V was clipped by 10 bases and J by 8 bases; unmatched bases: 6.

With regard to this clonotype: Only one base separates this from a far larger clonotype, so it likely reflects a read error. The CDR3 sequence: CAISAFDRAGGYTF. In nucleotides, the CDR3 is TGTGCCATCAGTGCATTCGACAGGGCGGGAGGCTACACCTTC. The genes are TRBV10-3 and TRBJ1-2; TRBD1 matches at 7 bases. Per germline, CDR1 ENHRY and CDR2 SYGVKD. The V and J ends lost 4 bases and 8 bases, in that order; junction bases with no gene match: 10. The CDR3 is 14 residues long.

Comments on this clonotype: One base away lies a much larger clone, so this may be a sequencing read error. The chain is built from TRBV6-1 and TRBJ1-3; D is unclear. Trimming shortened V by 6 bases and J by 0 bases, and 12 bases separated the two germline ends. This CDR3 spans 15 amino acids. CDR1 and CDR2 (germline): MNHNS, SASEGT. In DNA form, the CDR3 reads TGTGCCAGCAGCGTCGGACTGACCTCTGGAAACACCATATATTTT. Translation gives CASSVGLTSGNTIYF.

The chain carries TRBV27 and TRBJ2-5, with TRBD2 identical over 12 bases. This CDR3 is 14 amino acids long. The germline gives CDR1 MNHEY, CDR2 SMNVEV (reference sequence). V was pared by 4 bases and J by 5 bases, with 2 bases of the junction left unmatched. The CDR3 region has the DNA TGTGCCAGCAGTTATACTAGCGGGAGGGAGACCCAGTACTTC. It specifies CASSYTSGRETQYF.

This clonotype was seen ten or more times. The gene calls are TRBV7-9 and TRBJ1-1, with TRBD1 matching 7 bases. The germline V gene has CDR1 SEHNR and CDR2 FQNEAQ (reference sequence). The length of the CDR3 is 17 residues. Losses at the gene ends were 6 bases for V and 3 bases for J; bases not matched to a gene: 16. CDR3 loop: CASSWGTVPDMDTEAFF. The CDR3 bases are TGTGCCAGCAGTTGGGGGACAGTCCCGGATATGGACACTGAAGCTTTCTTT. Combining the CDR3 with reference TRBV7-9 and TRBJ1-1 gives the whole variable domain DTGVSQNPRHKITKRGQNVTFRCDPISEHNRLYWYRQTLGQGPEFLTYFQNEAQLEKSRLLSDRFSAERPKGSFSTLEIQRTEQGDSAMYLCASSWGTVPDMDTEAFFGQGTRLTVV.

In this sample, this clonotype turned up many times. As DNA, the CDR3 is TGTGCCAGCAGTGGAAGCGGGGGTGCGGATACGCAGTATTTT. It codes for CASSGSGGADTQYF. The J gene is TRBJ2-3, the V gene TRBV6-1; 8 bases map to TRBD2. CDR1 and CDR2 (germline): MNHNS, SASEGT. The V segment lost 4 bases and the J segment 6 bases; nucleotides outside the gene matches: 6. The CDR3 spans 14 residues.

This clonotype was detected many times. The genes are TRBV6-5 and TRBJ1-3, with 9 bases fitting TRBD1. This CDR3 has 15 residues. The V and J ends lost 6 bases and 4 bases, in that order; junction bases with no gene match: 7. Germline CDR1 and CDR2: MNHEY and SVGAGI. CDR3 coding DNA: TGTGCCAGCAGCCTCGACAGGGGGAGAGGAAACACCATATATTTT. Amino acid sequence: CASSLDRGRGNTIYF.

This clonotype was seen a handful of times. CDR3 DNA sequence: TGTGCCAGCAGAGTCACTAGCGGGGCCCCGGAAGCCTACAATGAGCAGTTCTTC. Its translation: CASRVTSGAPEAYNEQFF. The chain carries TRBV6-2 or TRBV6-3 and TRBJ2-1, with 10 nucleotides matching TRBD2. Looked up from germline, CDR1 is MNHEY and CDR2 is SVGEGT. This CDR3 has 18 amino acids. V trimming: 6 bases; J trimming: 2 bases; junction bases outside the gene matches: 13.